A selection of T cell receptor beta chains follows, all from one sample in a study of neoadjuvant nivolumab and ipilimumab in lung cancer. Some clones are missing from TCRdb's copy, which holds only in-frame ones; the method was immunoSEQ multiplex PCR. Of approximately 17,000 clones listed, around 76% were seen once; the top ten hold 8%. The sequences come from tumor tissue, collected after neoadjuvant nivolumab, alone or with ipilimumab, at or shortly before surgery. The origin of the receptors is an adult with non-small cell lung cancer. The CDR3 runs from the conserved cysteine through the conserved F or W. The D gene is left open where the match is weak. Clone size is stated in some rows and not others, as once, few, many or a class when expanded.

clone_size,d_call,j_call,v_call,cdr3_nt,cdr3_aa
-,-,TRBJ2-1,TRBV5-1,TGCGCCAGCAGCTTGATGTGGGGTCCCTACAATGAGCAGTTCTTC,CASSLMWGPYNEQFF
-,TRBD1,TRBJ2-2,TRBV7-9,TGTGCCAGCCGGACGGGACAGAACGCGAACACCGGGGAGCTGTTTTTT,CASRTGQNANTGELFF
once,-,TRBJ1-1,TRBV6-6,TGTGCCAGCAGTCGGACCGACAGGACTGAAGCTTTCTTT,CASSRTDRTEAFF
-,-,TRBJ1-1,TRBV6-1,TGTGCCAGCAGGCCCCGGGAGGGTTTGAACACTGAAGCTTTCTTT,CASRPREGLNTEAFF
-,-,TRBJ2-1,TRBV5-1,TGCGCCAGCAGCTTGGCCCCTAATTGGGCCTCCTACAATGAGCAGTTCTTC,CASSLAPNWASYNEQFF
-,TRBD1,TRBJ1-2,TRBV6-6,TGTGCCAGCAGTTACTCCGGGACAGGGCCTTATGGCTACACCTTC,CASSYSGTGPYGYTF
-,-,TRBJ2-1,TRBV5-4,TGTGCCAGCAGCGCGGGACTGGACTACAATGAGCAGTTCTTC,CASSAGLDYNEQFF
-,TRBD1,TRBJ1-6,TRBV11-2,TGTGCCAGCGGGCAGGGGGCTGGAAATTCACCCCTCCACTTT,CASGQGAGNSPLHF
-,TRBD2,TRBJ2-3,TRBV27,TGTGCCAGCAGTCCCCCTAGCGGGGGACTCACAGATACGCAGTATTTT,CASSPPSGGLTDTQYF
once,TRBD1,TRBJ1-2,TRBV15,TGTGCCACCAGCCTTTTGGGACAGGGGGGAACTAACTATGGCTACACCTTC,CATSLLGQGGTNYGYTF
-,TRBD1,TRBJ2-7,TRBV27,TGTGCCAGCAGTTTATGGGACAGGGGCGAGCAGTACTTC,CASSLWDRGEQYF
-,-,TRBJ1-2,TRBV7-2,TGTGCCAGCTTGGAGGTGGCAGGAGATGGCTACACCTTC,CASLEVAGDGYTF
-,TRBD1,TRBJ1-2,TRBV4-3,TGCGCCAGCAGCCAAGGGGACAGGGTCGGAGATGGCTACACCTTC,CASSQGDRVGDGYTF
once,-,TRBJ2-5,TRBV7-3,TGTGCCAGCAGCTTACTCCCGGGGCCTGAGACCCAGTACTTC,CASSLLPGPETQYF
few,-,TRBJ1-5,TRBV18,TGTGCCAGCTCACCTTCCTCGGGGGGCGGGAATCAGCCCCAGCATTTT,CASSPSSGGGNQPQHF
-,-,TRBJ1-1,TRBV5-1,TGCGCCAGCAGCCCGGCTGCAGGCGATAAAGCTTTCTTT,CASSPAAGDKAFF
-,-,TRBJ2-1,TRBV20-1,TGCAGTGCAGCCGCTTCAGATGAGCAGTTCTTC,CSAAASDEQFF
-,TRBD2,TRBJ2-3,TRBV5-1,TGCGCCAGCAGCCCTTGGACTAGCGGGACTAGCACAGATACGCAGTATTTT,CASSPWTSGTSTDTQYF
-,TRBD2,TRBJ2-3,TRBV7-3,TGTGCCAGCACCTTGAGCGGGGGGACGACAGATACGCAGTATTTT,CASTLSGGTTDTQYF
-,-,TRBJ1-1,TRBV7-9,TGTGCCAGCAGCTTACTACGAGGGTACGACACTGAAGCTTTCTTT,CASSLLRGYDTEAFF
-,-,TRBJ1-1,TRBV6-1,TGTGCCAGCAGTGAAGGGTCAGCCCCAACGAAAGCTTTCTTT,CASSEGSAPTKAFF
-,TRBD2,TRBJ2-3,TRBV7-6,TGTGCCAGCAGCTTAAAAGCGGGGGTGGGTGAAGATACGCAGTATTTT,CASSLKAGVGEDTQYF
few,-,TRBJ2-5,TRBV18,TGTGCCAGCTCCGATGGAGAGACCCAGTACTTC,CASSDGETQYF
hyperexpanded,TRBD1,TRBJ1-1,TRBV9,TGTGCCAGCAGCGTAGGGACAGGTTCGAACACTGAAGCTTTCTTT,CASSVGTGSNTEAFF
-,TRBD1,TRBJ1-4,TRBV7-2,TGTGCCAGCAGCCAGGACAGGGCGAATGAAAAACTGTTTTTT,CASSQDRANEKLFF
-,-,TRBJ1-1,TRBV6-5,TGTGCCAGCAGTAGGAACACTGAAGCTTTCTTT,CASSRNTEAFF
-,TRBD2,TRBJ2-1,TRBV6-5,TGTGCCAGCAGTTACCCGACTAGCGGGGGGGCCTATGAGCAGTTCTTC,CASSYPTSGGAYEQFF
-,TRBD2,TRBJ2-5,TRBV18,TGTGCCAGCTCACCACTCGAGCGGGGACTGCAAGAGACCCAGTACTTC,CASSPLERGLQETQYF
-,TRBD1,TRBJ2-2,TRBV18,TGTGCCAGCTCACCCCTCGGACAGGGGACAACAGGGCTGTTTTTT,CASSPLGQGTTGLFF